The 25 T cell receptor beta chains in this list originate from one sample, sequenced in a study of cytomegalovirus exposure and HLA in healthy donors. The PCR contained 60 Vbeta and 13 Jbeta primers. The table came from immunoSEQ multiplex PCR; TCRdb's copy has only in-frame clones and leaves some out. This table holds roughly 300,000 clones, roughly 89% found once. The sequenced material came from PBMCs. The receptors here all came from a man aged 35-49 years in good health and CMV-seropositive.

This clone showed up just once. The sample carries other DNA sequences with the same CDR3. The chain joins TRBV5-1 to TRBJ2-1; 10 bases are shared with TRBD2. The germline gives CDR1 SGHRS, CDR2 YFSETQ. The CDR3 covers 16 residues. The V and J ends lost 0 bases and 0 bases, in that order; junction bases with no gene match: 0. This chain's CDR3 is CASSLGLAGSYNEQFF. Written as DNA, the CDR3 is TGCGCCAGCAGCTTGGGACTAGCGGGCTCCTACAATGAGCAGTTCTTC.

This clone was recorded only once. The CDR3 protein is CASSTTYGRGLHSGNTIYF. CDR3 DNA sequence: TGTGCCAGCAGTACTACATATGGGCGCGGACTTCACTCTGGAAACACCATATATTTT. The chain is built from TRBV28 and TRBJ1-3, with D unclear. Per the germline V gene, CDR1 is MDHEN and CDR2 is SYDVKM. The CDR3 length is 19 residues. V lost 5 bases and J lost 0, with 23 bases in between.

This chain joins TRBV6-6 and TRBJ2-3; no reliable D call. This CDR3 has 13 residues. Germline V CDR1 and CDR2: MNHNY, SVGAGI (reference sequence). Deletions cut 7 bases from V and 0 bases from J, with 8 bases between. CDR3 sequence (DNA): TGTGCCAGCACCGTAGTTAGCACAGATACGCAGTATTTT. Protein sequence: CASTVVSTDTQYF.

The chain links TRBV6-5 to TRBJ2-2; no firm D call. Germline-derived CDR1 and CDR2 are MNHEY and SVGAGI. The CDR3 spans 13 residues. V was shortened by 7 bases and J by 1 base, with 7 bases between the two germline ends. CDR3 sequence (DNA): TGTGCCAGCATAAGCGAGAACACCGGGGAGCTGTTTTTT. Its translation: CASISENTGELFF.

The chain employs TRBV7-6 and TRBJ2-7; TRBD2 might be the D (5 bases). Trimming stripped 1 base from V and 3 bases from J, with 7 bases between. Germline V gene data show CDR1 as SGHVS and CDR2 as FNYEAQ. This CDR3 spans 13 amino acids. The CDR3 is CASSLEGGYEQYF. CDR3 in DNA: TGTGCCAGCAGCTTAGAAGGAGGCTACGAGCAGTACTTC.

V is TRBV5-1 and J is TRBJ2-1; 7 bases align to TRBD1. Germline-derived CDR1 and CDR2 are SGHRS and YFSETQ. V lost 3 bases, J lost 3 bases, and 3 bases stayed unmatched. This CDR3 region has 14 residues. The DNA for the CDR3 is TGCGCCAGCAGCTCATGGACAGGCTACAATGAGCAGTTCTTC. This codes for CASSSWTGYNEQFF.

This rearrangement joins TRBV27 to TRBJ1-1; D not resolved. Trimming cost V 3 bases and J 0 bases, with 5 bases left between them. Germline CDR1 is MNHEY and CDR2 is SMNVEV (reference sequence). This CDR3 has 13 residues. In DNA form, the CDR3 reads TGTGCCAGCAGTTTCGGGATGAACACTGAAGCTTTCTTT. It yields the protein CASSFGMNTEAFF.

This rearrangement joins TRBV19 to TRBJ1-1; TRBD1 might be the D (5 bases). V lost 5 bases to trimming and J lost 0 bases, with 7 bases between them. CDR1 is LNHDA, CDR2 SQIVND, per germline (reference sequence). This CDR3 region has 13 residues. CDR3 DNA sequence: TGTGCCAGTAGTCGACAGATGAACACTGAAGCTTTCTTT. Its protein is CASSRQMNTEAFF.

The chain carries TRBV30 and TRBJ1-1; D gene uncertain. Germline values: CDR1 GTSNPN, CDR2 SVGIG (reference sequence). Trimming pared 2 bases from V and 6 bases from J, leaving 16 bases between. The CDR3 is made up of 14 amino acids. CDR3 region: CAWSYAGRWAEAFF. The CDR3 DNA follows: TGTGCCTGGAGTTATGCAGGCCGGTGGGCTGAAGCTTTCTTT.

V usage is TRBV4-1 and J usage is TRBJ2-1; 10 bases fit TRBD2. CDR1 and CDR2 (germline): MGHRA, YSYEKL. This CDR3 region has 18 residues. Trimming took 4 bases from V and 3 from J; bases not matched to a gene: 12. Here the CDR3 DNA reads TGCGCCAGCAGCCGGGGGCTAGCGGGAGTAACGGGCTACAATGAGCAGTTCTTC. This translates into CASSRGLAGVTGYNEQFF.

The gene calls are TRBV19 and TRBJ2-3, with a weak D call TRBD1 (6 bases). The germline V gene encodes CDR1 LNHDA and CDR2 SQIVND (reference sequence). V lost 4 bases to trimming and J lost 3 bases, with 8 bases between them. The CDR3 runs 13 residues. The CDR3 region is CASSTGQTDTQYF. CDR3 sequence (DNA): TGTGCCAGTAGTACCGGACAGACAGATACGCAGTATTTT.

The chain joins TRBV28 to TRBJ1-1; D gene unclear. Trimming removed 0 bases from V and 2 bases from J, with 22 bases in between. The CDR3 has 19 amino acids. Germline CDR1 MDHEN, CDR2 SYDVKM. This CDR3 reads CASSLWEARVSDVNTEAFF. The CDR3 coding sequence is TGTGCCAGCAGTTTATGGGAGGCTAGGGTTTCGGATGTAAACACTGAAGCTTTCTTT.

The rearrangement joins TRBV21-1 to TRBJ2-2; the table's D call of TRBD2 was not tested on the DNA. TRBV21-1 is deemed a pseudogene. CDR3 length: 16 amino acids. CDR3: CASSYLAGGPGGELFF. DNA of the CDR3: TGTGCCAGCAGCTACCTAGCGGGAGGGCCGGGCGGGGAGCTGTTTTTT.

This clone was seen more than once but under ten times. The chain has TRBV6-1 and TRBJ1-5, with TRBD1 as a possible D gene (5 bases). This CDR3 is 14 amino acids long. CDR1 is MNHNS, CDR2 SASEGT, per germline. V lost 2 bases and J lost 10, with 15 bases in between. This CDR3 is CASSETNGGGPQHF. In DNA form, the CDR3 reads TGTGCCAGCAGTGAAACAAACGGGGGAGGACCCCAGCATTTT.

The chain recombines TRBV25-1 with TRBJ2-3; D not certain. V was cut by 4 bases and J by 3 bases, with 8 bases left in between. The germline V gene encodes CDR1 MGHDK and CDR2 SYGVNS. The CDR3 has 13 amino acids. As DNA, the CDR3 is TGTGCCAGCAGTGTTAGCATTACAGATACGCAGTATTTT. Protein product: CASSVSITDTQYF.

The rearrangement uses TRBV28 and TRBJ1-1; D might be TRBD1 (5 bases). Trimming stripped 7 bases from V and 7 bases from J, with 13 bases between. The germline CDR1 and CDR2 sequences are MDHEN and SYDVKM. The CDR3 extends over 12 amino acids. The CDR3 region has the DNA TGTGCCAGCACCAAGGGGCTTAGTGAAGCTTTCTTT. Its protein product is CASTKGLSEAFF.

The rearrangement links TRBV30 to TRBJ2-1; 10 bases map to TRBD2. Germline V CDR1 and CDR2: GTSNPN, SVGIG (reference sequence). The CDR3 has 13 amino acids. Trimming cost V 5 bases and J 6 bases; bases outside gene matches: 4. Written as DNA, the CDR3 is TGTGCCTGGGAAATAGCGGGAGGCAATGAGCAGTTCTTC. It specifies CAWEIAGGNEQFF.

This clone was recorded only once. The chain couples TRBV5-1 to TRBJ2-7; tentative D call: TRBD2 (5 bases). Trimming shortened V by 0 bases and J by 0 bases, and 10 bases separated the two germline ends. The CDR3 length is 15 residues. CDR1 and CDR2 (germline): SGHRS, YFSETQ. The DNA of the CDR3 is TGCGCCAGCAGCTTGGAGGGAGCGATCTCCTACGAGCAGTACTTC. Translation gives CASSLEGAISYEQYF.

The V gene is TRBV2, the J gene TRBJ2-3; 9 bases match TRBD2. Unmatched junction bases numbered 5, after V lost 3 bases and J lost 4 bases. Germline assignment: CDR1 SNHLY and CDR2 FYNNEI. The CDR3 totals 15 residues. As DNA, the CDR3 is TGTGCCAGCAGTGACGTAGGACTAGCGCCAGATACGCAGTATTTT. Its protein is CASSDVGLAPDTQYF.

This clone has only a few counts. The gene calls are TRBV28 and TRBJ2-1; 8 bases align to TRBD2. Germline CDR1 and CDR2: MDHEN and SYDVKM. The ends lost 3 bases at V and 9 bases at J; junction bases unmatched: 4. The CDR3 runs to 13 residues. CDR3 region: CASSLAGGGEQFF. The CDR3 region has the DNA TGTGCCAGCAGTTTGGCGGGAGGCGGTGAGCAGTTCTTC.

The chain couples TRBV19 to TRBJ2-7; D call uncertain. The CDR3 covers 13 residues. The germline CDR1 and CDR2 sequences are LNHDA and SQIVND (reference sequence). Deletions cut 6 bases from V and 0 bases from J, with 9 bases between. The DNA for the CDR3 is TGTGCCAGTAGCCACACCGACTCCTACGAGCAGTACTTC. Translating it yields CASSHTDSYEQYF.

This clone was seen only once. V and J are TRBV7-9 and TRBJ2-1; no clear D. The ends were cut back, 3 bases at V and 4 bases at J, with 16 bases in the middle. This CDR3 is built from 16 residues. Germline CDR1 is SEHNR and CDR2 is FQNEAQ (reference sequence). Here the CDR3 DNA reads TGTGCCAGCAGCTTCCTGGGCCGCAACATTTACAATGAGCAGTTCTTC. Translation gives CASSFLGRNIYNEQFF.

V gene TRBV27 combines with J gene TRBJ1-4; TRBD1 matches 9 bases. Germline V gives CDR1 MNHEY, CDR2 SMNVEV (reference sequence). The J segment lost 8 bases and the V segment lost 6 bases, leaving 7 bases of the junction unmatched. The CDR3 is 14 residues long. DNA of the CDR3: TGTGCCAGCAGCTCGACAGGGGGGTACGAAAAACTGTTTTTT. Its protein is CASSSTGGYEKLFF.

This clone was seen a single time. V gene TRBV18 combines with J gene TRBJ2-5; 8 bases align to TRBD1. The DNA end is a closer match to TRBJ2-7, so the J assignment may be wrong. The germline CDR1 and CDR2 sequences are KGHSH and LQKENI. There are 15 residues in the CDR3. The chain's CDR3 is CASSPLGQGTYEQYF. The CDR3 nucleotides read TGTGCCAGCTCACCCCTCGGACAGGGAACCTACGAGCAGTACTTC.

The chain carries TRBV5-1 and TRBJ2-1; 14 bases are shared with TRBD2. The CDR3 contains 22 residues. CDR1 and CDR2 from the germline V gene are SGHRS and YFSETQ. The V segment lost 4 bases and the J segment 5 bases; nucleotides outside the gene matches: 23. CDR3 nucleotide sequence: TGCGCCAGCAGCCTGGGACTAGCGGGAGTGAGTAATTGGGGTGGGGCAAACAATGAGCAGTTCTTC. Its translation: CASSLGLAGVSNWGGANNEQFF.